This T cell receptor beta chain is from a study of T-cell memory formation after mild COVID-19. Germline assignment: CDR1 LNHDA and CDR2 SQIVND (reference sequence). This CDR3 has 14 amino acids. Trimming shortened V by 5 bases and J by 3 bases, and 10 bases separated the two germline ends. MiXCR was run by TCRdb on the 5' RACE reads, yielding one entry per CDR3 protein. Here the sample spans under 650,000 distinct CDR3 sequences, under 20% being singletons. This sequence joins TRBV19 and TRBJ1-4; D unclear. Sample: PBMCs or a T cell subset sorted from them (not recorded which). The receptor's source is an adult woman who had mild COVID-19 (a few samples of this study predate the infection). Cell type and time point are not known. CDR3: CASSPRASNEKLFF. The CDR3 nucleotides are TGTGCCAGTAGTCCGCGAGCCTCTAATGAAAAACTGTTTTTT.